This T cell receptor beta chain was recovered during a study of blood T cells in healthy people across ages. General observations from the study: Among T cells, TCR beta diversity per million cells dropped roughly linearly as age rose.

A sample-barcoded 5' primer and a J-beta primer mix were used in a second PCR of about 6 to 11 cycles. Via MiXCR, TCRdb re-called the 5' RACE reads, giving one row per CDR3 protein. The sample carries some 1.5 million distinct CDR3 sequences, 28% recorded once. No fewer than 5 micrograms of total RNA were isolated from every sample. Germline CDR1 is LGHNA and CDR2 is YSLEER. V lost 1 base to trimming and J lost 4 bases, with 13 bases between them. The CDR3 runs 15 residues. This clonotype was observed a few times. Antigen specificity is unknown. This TCR derives from a woman aged 25 to 39 in good health. The sequenced sample was blood. This rearrangement joins TRBV4-3 to TRBJ1-1; no reliable D call. DNA for the CDR3: TGCGCCAGCAGCCAAGTTCCTGGTGTGCTCACTGAAGCTTTCTTT. Translated: CASSQVPGVLTEAFF.